Listed here are 5 T cell receptor beta chains from one sample, sequenced in a study of T cells in women clearing cervical HPV infection. TCRdb's copy holds only in-frame clones and misses some; the assay was immunoSEQ multiplex PCR. The table counts 25,000 or so clones; around 10% lies in the top ten. Material for sequencing was blood buffy coat. These receptors were taken from a woman between 18 and 75 years old with a cervical HPV16 infection that either progressed to CIN3+ or cleared (not recorded which).

Regarding this clone: The read comes to an end 3 residues before the CDR3 does, leaving the germline J gene to fill in the end. The J gene is TRBJ2-1, the V gene TRBV12-3 or TRBV12-4; 9 nucleotides match TRBD1. The V segment lost 3 bases and the J segment 8 bases; nucleotides outside the gene matches: 8. This CDR3 comprises 15 residues. The part of the CDR3 DNA that was read is TGTGCCAGCAGTTTGAGGGGACAGGGATCTGATGAG. This codes for CASSLRGQGSDE. The whole CDR3 is CASSLRGQGSDEQFF.

As for this clone: The CDR3 goes on 3 residues after the read ends, and that part is filled in from the germline J gene. V and J are TRBV6-2 or TRBV6-3 and TRBJ2-7; TRBD2 matches at 12 bases. CDR3 length: 14 residues. Per germline, CDR1 MNHEY and CDR2 SVGEGT. Germline trimming cut 7 bases from V and 3 bases from J; bases unmatched to any gene: 4. CDR3 DNA (partial): TGTGCCAGCAACCGACTAGCGGGAGTCTACGAG. Residues: CASNRLAGVYE. The entire CDR3 protein reads CASNRLAGVYEQYF.

Notes on this clone: From the germline J gene comes the end of the CDR3, since the read stops 3 residues before it. The V gene is TRBV29-1, the J gene TRBJ1-5; D unclear. V lost 7 bases and J lost 0, with 13 bases in between. Per germline, CDR1 SQVTM and CDR2 ANQGSEA. The CDR3 is 14 residues long. Incomplete CDR3 DNA: TGCAGCGGGGAGGACGGGGATAGCAATCAGCCC. It specifies CSGEDGDSNQP. The whole CDR3 reads CSGEDGDSNQPQHF. Looking up the rest from reference TRBV29-1 and TRBJ1-5 gives the full variable domain: SAVISQKPSRDICQRGTSLTIQCQVDSQVTMMFWYRQQPGQSLTLIATANQGSEATYESGFVIDKFPISRPNLTFSTLTVSNMSPEDSSIYLCSGEDGDSNQPQHFGDGTRLSIL.

Points on this clone: The missing CDR3 end, 3 residues past where the read stops, is filled in from the germline J gene. The chain employs TRBV7-3 and TRBJ1-5; D unclear. The V end lost 5 bases, the J end lost 7 bases, and 12 bases lay between the germline ends. This CDR3 is 13 amino acids long. The V gene's germline CDR1 is SGHTA and CDR2 FQGTGA. The CDR3 sequence: CASSPNFHQPQHF. Incomplete CDR3 DNA: TGTGCCAGCAGCCCGAACTTCCACCAGCCC.

Concerning this clone: The CDR3 end lies 3 residues beyond the end of the read and is filled in from the germline J gene. V and J are TRBV11-3 and TRBJ1-2; perhaps TRBD1 as D (5 bases). CDR1 and CDR2 from the germline V gene are SGHNT and YENEEA. Trimming pared 8 bases from V and 2 bases from J, leaving 18 bases between. The CDR3 is made up of 15 amino acids. The CDR3 region is CASLPIRGPNYGYTF. The DNA read from the CDR3 is TGTGCCAGCTTACCGATTAGGGGCCCGAACTATGGC.